The 29 T cell receptor beta chains presented below share a single source sample, sequenced in a study of T cell changes during pregnancy in multiple sclerosis. Clones were read by immunoSEQ multiplex PCR, and TCRdb kept only the in-frame ones, dropping some. The data show roughly 40,000 clones, roughly 90% seen once. This material consisted of CD4+ T cells from peripheral blood mononuclear cells, taken in the second trimester of pregnancy. Every receptor here comes from a female donor with multiple sclerosis, enrolled in a pregnancy study.

V and J are TRBV2 and TRBJ1-1; 10 bases are a match to TRBD1. This CDR3 has 14 residues. Germline CDR1 is SNHLY and CDR2 is FYNNEI. The trim removed 4 bases at V and 5 bases at J, leaving 4 bases unmatched. This CDR3 is CASSGGTGDTEAFF. In DNA form, the CDR3 reads TGTGCCAGCAGTGGAGGGACAGGGGATACTGAAGCTTTCTTT.

Worth noting for this clone: Sequence at one end of the junction differs from germline and may be a read error. The chain carries TRBV11-2 and TRBJ2-7; D ambiguous. Germline V lookup: CDR1 SGHAT, CDR2 FQNNGV. The CDR3 contains 13 residues. CDR3 in DNA: TGTGCCAGCAGCCTAGACGTCCGCTACGAGCAGTACTTC. Encoded protein: CASSLDVRYEQYF. Drawing the rest from reference TRBV11-2 and TRBJ2-7, the complete variable domain is EAGVAQSPRYKIIEKRQSVAFWCNPISGHATLYWYQQILGQGPKLLIQFQNNGVVDDSQLPKDRFSAERLKGVDSTLKIQPAKLEDSAVYLCASSLDVRYEQYFGPGTRLTVT.

The chain recombines TRBV11-2 with TRBJ2-3, with no clear D. Trimming stripped 3 bases from V and 4 bases from J, with 5 bases between. Per the germline V gene, CDR1 is SGHAT and CDR2 is FQNNGV. The CDR3 runs 12 residues. CDR3 nucleotides: TGTGCCAGCAGCTTCACTTCAGATACGCAGTATTTT. Translation: CASSFTSDTQYF.

The chain carries TRBV6-1 and TRBJ1-1; D call uncertain. The CDR3 spans 15 residues. In germline, CDR1 is MNHNS, CDR2 SASEGT. V dropped 4 bases and J dropped 1 base, with 13 bases sitting between them. The CDR3 region is CASSGAGLGNTEAFF. CDR3 coding DNA: TGTGCCAGCAGTGGGGCGGGTCTGGGGAACACTGAAGCTTTCTTT.

The rearrangement uses TRBV2 and TRBJ2-1; TRBD2 matches at 8 bases. Looked up from germline, CDR1 is SNHLY and CDR2 is FYNNEI. J gave up 5 bases and V 5 bases, and 8 bases lay outside the gene matches. The CDR3 consists of 15 residues. The CDR3 nucleotides are TGTGCCAGCAGTTCTGAGCGGGAGTGGGACAATGAGCAGTTCTTC. This codes for CASSSEREWDNEQFF.

V usage is TRBV4-2 and J usage is TRBJ2-1; 11 bases agree with TRBD2. This CDR3 comprises 20 residues. V dropped 1 base and J dropped 0; count of bases not matched to a gene: 11. Germline CDR1 reads LGHNA; CDR2 reads YNFKEQ. The CDR3 coding sequence is TGTGCCAGCAGCCAAGCCTCGGCTAGCGGGGGGCTAAGCTCCTACAATGAGCAGTTCTTC. Translating gives CASSQASASGGLSSYNEQFF.

The V call is TRBV5-1, the J call TRBJ1-6, with D hard to call. Germline V gene lookup returns CDR1 SGHRS and CDR2 YFSETQ. Trimming removed 5 bases at V and 9 bases at J, with 15 bases between. This CDR3 comprises 14 residues. CDR3 loop: CASRDSDGSSPLHF. The DNA for the CDR3 is TGCGCCAGCAGGGACTCCGACGGGTCTTCACCCCTCCACTTT.

The chain joins TRBV6-6 to TRBJ2-2; 8 bases are shared with TRBD1. Germline CDR1 and CDR2: MNHNY and SVGAGI (reference sequence). The V and J ends lost 4 bases and 6 bases, in that order; junction bases with no gene match: 7. This CDR3 region has 15 residues. The DNA for the CDR3 is TGTGCCAGCAGTTGGACAGGGCCCCCCTCCGGGGAGCTGTTTTTT. It translates to CASSWTGPPSGELFF.

The chain couples TRBV18 to TRBJ2-4, with 9 nucleotides matching TRBD1. Germline V gene data show CDR1 as KGHSH and CDR2 as LQKENI. Trimming cost V 3 bases and J 0 bases; bases outside gene matches: 15. This CDR3 region has 20 residues. CDR3 amino acids: CASSPGRDRVSLRAKNIQYF. CDR3 nucleotides: TGTGCCAGCTCACCTGGTCGGGACAGGGTGTCCCTCAGAGCCAAAAACATTCAGTACTTC.

The genes are TRBV5-1 and TRBJ2-7; 9 bases fit TRBD2. V lost 0 bases and J lost 5; bases outside the gene matches: 9. The CDR3 consists of 16 residues. The germline CDR1 and CDR2 sequences are SGHRS and YFSETQ. The CDR3 sequence: CASSLALAGGNHEQYF. As DNA, the CDR3 is TGCGCCAGCAGCTTGGCCCTGGCGGGGGGGAACCACGAGCAGTACTTC. The whole variable domain, remainder taken from reference TRBV5-1 and TRBJ2-7, is KAGVTQTPRYLIKTRGQQVTLSCSPISGHRSVSWYQQTPGQGLQFLFEYFSETQRNKGNFPGRFSGRQFSNSRSEMNVSTLELGDSALYLCASSLALAGGNHEQYFGPGTRLTVT.

The rearrangement links TRBV6-1 to TRBJ1-4; D is unresolved. In germline, CDR1 is MNHNS, CDR2 SASEGT. The CDR3 length is 14 residues. The ends were cut back, 8 bases at V and 1 base at J, with 11 bases in the middle. CDR3 DNA sequence: TGTGCCAGCTCCCTTTCTATAACTAATGAAAAACTGTTTTTT. Protein product: CASSLSITNEKLFF.

The chain has TRBV25-1 and TRBJ1-2; possibly TRBD1 for D (5 bases). Germline CDR1 reads MGHDK; CDR2 reads SYGVNS. The CDR3 consists of 13 residues. V was trimmed by 3 bases and J by 8 bases, leaving 13 bases between them. CDR3: CASSDSGAWGYTF. The CDR3 DNA follows: TGTGCCAGCAGTGATAGCGGGGCGTGGGGCTACACCTTC.

The chain links TRBV5-5 to TRBJ1-2; D is ambiguous. This CDR3 spans 13 amino acids. V lost 4 bases and J lost 3, with 10 bases in between. Germline V lookup: CDR1 SGHKS, CDR2 YYEKEE (reference sequence). CDR3 loop: CASSTLGDYGYTF. The DNA of the CDR3 is TGTGCCAGCAGCACCCTCGGAGACTATGGCTACACCTTC.

This chain connects TRBV30 to TRBJ2-2; TRBD2 matches at 7 bases. Per germline, CDR1 GTSNPN and CDR2 SVGIG (reference sequence). V was clipped by 2 bases and J by 6 bases; unmatched bases: 6. This CDR3 comprises 14 residues. CDR3 in amino acids: CAWSTRLAAGELFF. The CDR3 DNA reads TGTGCCTGGAGTACCCGACTAGCTGCCGGGGAGCTGTTTTTT.

V and J are TRBV27 and TRBJ1-5; D unclear. CDR3 size: 14 residues. Germline V CDR1 and CDR2: MNHEY, SMNVEV (reference sequence). Trimming pared 1 base from V and 2 bases from J, leaving 6 bases between. The DNA of the CDR3 is TGTGCCAGCAGTTTATGGTCAGGCAATCAGCCCCAGCATTTT. Translation gives CASSLWSGNQPQHF.

The chain uses TRBV19 and TRBJ2-1; 11 positions agree with TRBD2. The V gene end was trimmed by 4 bases and the J gene end by 4 bases; junction bases not matched to a gene: 3. CDR1 and CDR2 (germline): LNHDA, SQIVND (reference sequence). The CDR3 length is 15 residues. This chain's CDR3 is CASSTPSGRYNEQFF. The DNA for the CDR3 is TGTGCCAGTAGTACACCTAGCGGGAGGTACAATGAGCAGTTCTTC.

The chain is built from TRBV2 and TRBJ1-5; TRBD1 aligns across 7 bases. The CDR3 runs to 14 residues. Germline V lookup: CDR1 SNHLY, CDR2 FYNNEI. The trim removed 6 bases at V and 3 bases at J, leaving 5 bases unmatched. In DNA, the CDR3 is TGTGCCAGCAGCCGGGACAGCCTCAATCAGCCCCAGCATTTT. This gives the protein CASSRDSLNQPQHF.

The chain combines TRBV14 with TRBJ1-1; a weak D match, TRBD1 (6 bases). Trimming removed 4 bases at V and 4 bases at J, with 10 bases between. This CDR3 region has 13 residues. Germline CDR1 and CDR2: SGHDN and FVKESK. The CDR3 is CASSPQGLTEAFF. As DNA, the CDR3 is TGTGCCAGCAGCCCACAGGGTCTCACTGAAGCTTTCTTT. Full variable domain (outside the CDR3, taken from reference TRBV14 and TRBJ1-1): EAGVTQFPSHSVIEKGQTVTLRCDPISGHDNLYWYRRVMGKEIKFLLHFVKESKQDESGMPNNRFLAERTGGTYSTLKVQPAELEDSGVYFCASSPQGLTEAFFGQGTRLTVV.

The chain uses TRBV7-9 and TRBJ1-2; no clear D. Trimming took 5 bases from V and 7 from J, leaving 14 bases between them. The CDR3 runs to 13 residues. Germline values: CDR1 SEHNR, CDR2 FQNEAQ (reference sequence). DNA for the CDR3: TGTGCCAGCAGCCCACCCGCCGCCGGTGGCTACACCTTC. This gives the protein CASSPPAAGGYTF.

The chain employs TRBV7-9 and TRBJ2-7; a possible D gene is TRBD2 (6 bases). The CDR3 is 15 amino acids. Trimming cost V 6 bases and J 6 bases, with 21 bases left between them. Germline CDR1 reads SEHNR; CDR2 reads FQNEAQ (reference sequence). The CDR3 loop reads CASRSDGGVYSEQYF. The CDR3 DNA sequence: TGTGCCAGCAGGTCGGACGGAGGGGTATACTCCGAGCAGTACTTC.

This chain joins TRBV4-2 and TRBJ2-5; 9 nucleotides line up with TRBD2. CDR3 size: 16 residues. From germline, CDR1 is LGHNA and CDR2 YNFKEQ. V lost 4 bases to trimming and J lost 2 bases; unmatched junction nucleotides: 8. The DNA for the CDR3 is TGTGCCAGCAGCCCAAGCGGGGGGACTAAACAAGAGACCCAGTACTTC. It specifies CASSPSGGTKQETQYF.

The chain has TRBV6-1 and TRBJ1-5; D ambiguous. Germline V lookup: CDR1 MNHNS, CDR2 SASEGT. Trimming took off 6 bases at V and 7 bases at J, with 13 bases between the two ends. The CDR3 covers 13 residues. The CDR3 bases are TGTGCCAGCAGGTCCACCGGAGGCCAGCCCCAGCATTTT. As protein: CASRSTGGQPQHF.

V is TRBV2 and J is TRBJ2-5; 15 nucleotides line up with TRBD2. The CDR3 loop spans 15 amino acids. Germline assignment: CDR1 SNHLY and CDR2 FYNNEI. The trim removed 6 bases at V and 4 bases at J, leaving 3 bases unmatched. The CDR3 DNA sequence: TGTGCCAGCAGACGGACTAGCGGGGGGGGAGAGACCCAGTACTTC. This gives the protein CASRRTSGGGETQYF.

V gene TRBV19 combines with J gene TRBJ1-4; weak D call: TRBD1 (6 bases). Germline V lookup: CDR1 LNHDA, CDR2 SQIVND (reference sequence). This CDR3 contains 14 residues. Trimming shortened V by 10 bases and J by 4 bases, and 16 bases separated the two germline ends. This CDR3 is CATQDSTINEKLFF. DNA of the CDR3: TGTGCCACCCAGGACAGTACAATTAATGAAAAACTGTTTTTT. Filled out from reference TRBV19 and TRBJ1-4, the complete variable domain reads DGGITQSPKYLFRKEGQNVTLSCEQNLNHDAMYWYRQDPGQGLRLIYYSQIVNDFQKGDIAEGYSVSREKKESFPLTVTSAQKNPTAFYLCATQDSTINEKLFFGSGTQLSVL.

The table lists this clone with a count of one. V is TRBV19 and J is TRBJ1-5; 10 bases are a match to TRBD1. CDR3 size: 19 residues. The germline gives CDR1 LNHDA, CDR2 SQIVND (reference sequence). V trimming: 3 bases; J trimming: 1 base; junction bases outside the gene matches: 12. The CDR3 reads CASSILFAGTGASNQPQHF. The CDR3 DNA follows: TGTGCCAGTAGTATCTTATTTGCGGGGACAGGGGCAAGCAATCAGCCCCAGCATTTT.

The rearrangement uses TRBV19 and TRBJ2-5, with a tentative D call TRBD2 (5 bases). Trimming removed 4 bases from V and 5 bases from J, with 14 bases in between. Per the germline V gene, CDR1 is LNHDA and CDR2 is SQIVND (reference sequence). The CDR3 is made up of 14 amino acids. The CDR3 DNA follows: TGTGCCAGTAGTAGAGCCCTCGGCGGGGAGACCCAGTACTTC. Translation gives CASSRALGGETQYF.

The chain carries TRBV9 and TRBJ1-3, with D maybe TRBD1 (5 bases). The CDR3 totals 17 residues. V lost 0 bases, J lost 2 bases, and 15 bases lay in between. CDR1 SGDLS and CDR2 YYNGEE come from the germline V gene. Written as DNA, the CDR3 is TGTGCCAGCAGCGTAGCGGCGGGGGATCCTGCTGGAAACACCATATATTTT. Protein sequence: CASSVAAGDPAGNTIYF.

V gene TRBV5-4 combines with J gene TRBJ1-2; TRBD1 is a possible D gene (5 bases). The V gene's germline CDR1 is SGHNT and CDR2 YYREEE (reference sequence). V dropped 1 base and J dropped 7 bases, with 14 bases sitting between them. CDR3 length: 14 residues. CDR3 residues: CASSLQLSQGGYTF. The CDR3 nucleotides read TGTGCCAGCAGCTTGCAGCTTTCCCAGGGTGGCTACACCTTC.

The rearrangement joins TRBV30 to TRBJ1-6; 10 nucleotides line up with TRBD1. The V segment lost 0 bases and the J segment 8 bases; nucleotides outside the gene matches: 13. This CDR3 is built from 18 residues. Germline loops: CDR1 GTSNPN, CDR2 SVGIG (reference sequence). The CDR3 DNA reads as TGTGCCTGGAGTGTACTAGGGACAGGGGTTTCGGGGGATTCACCCCTCCACTTT. Encoded protein: CAWSVLGTGVSGDSPLHF.